Described below is a single T cell receptor beta chain sequence and its context. This entry comes from a study of blood T cell repertoires in COVID-19. Living in under 30 US areas, the participants were between about 18 and 90 years of age. Participant-reported clinical history was the basis for cohort assignment. Either two negative PCRs, clearance, or symptom resolution qualified Cohort 3 donors as recovered. In the authors' methods: For nucleated cells, counts were estimated from reference gene primer amplification. The method was immunoSEQ multiplex PCR; TCRdb's version includes in-frame clones alone and lacks a portion of them. V and J calls and clone size come straight from that table; D and trimming were deduced from the DNA. The data show around 170,000 clones, 84% seen once. The CDR3 length is 14 residues. Trimming took 5 bases from V and 5 from J, leaving 13 bases between them. Germline CDR1 reads SGHTA; CDR2 reads FQGNSA.

This TCR was sampled from a middle-aged man who had recovered from COVID-19. The sequencing input was PBMCs or T cells enriched from blood (not recorded which). The chain carries TRBV7-2 and TRBJ2-1, with TRBD2 as a possible D gene (6 bases). The CDR3 DNA follows: TGTGCCAGCAGCACCAGACGGACTAACAATGAGCAGTTCTTC. Protein sequence: CASSTRRTNNEQFF.